These 23 T cell receptor beta chains share one sample of origin, sequenced in a study of radiation and T cells in renal cell carcinoma. Described time point: blood 4 weeks post-SBRT, at nephrectomy. Sample treatment: 15 Gy SBRT to primary tumor, nephrectomy 4 weeks later. Only in-frame clones appear in the TCRdb table, and some are missing; sequencing was by immunoSEQ multiplex PCR. The repertoire holds 60,000 or so clones, with about 74% as singletons. The starting material was blood, obtained from a patient whose treatment included radiotherapy and nephrectomy. The receptor source for this set is a man in his sixties with renal cell carcinoma.

The rearrangement uses TRBV30 and TRBJ2-2, with 9 bases matching TRBD2. Germline loops: CDR1 GTSNPN, CDR2 SVGIG (reference sequence). Trimming took 1 base from V and 6 from J; bases not matched to a gene: 9. The CDR3 spans 16 residues. CDR3 residues: CAWSAWGTSFAGELFF. The CDR3 DNA is TGTGCCTGGAGTGCTTGGGGGACTAGCTTCGCCGGGGAGCTGTTTTTT. The variable domain in full, with the rest retrieved from reference TRBV30 and TRBJ2-2, is SQTIHQWPATLVQPVGSPLSLECTVEGTSNPNLYWYRQAAGRGLQLLFYSVGIGQISSEVPQNLSASRPQDRQFILSSKKLLLSDSGFYLCAWSAWGTSFAGELFFGEGSRLTVL.

The V gene is TRBV10-2, the J gene TRBJ2-3; possibly TRBD1 or TRBD2 for D (5 bases each). The CDR3 length is 13 residues. Per germline, CDR1 WSHSY and CDR2 SAAADI. The germline V and J ends were trimmed by 7 bases and 1 base, with 9 bases remaining between them. For the CDR3, the DNA is TGCGCCAGCACTGGGACCGGCACAGATACGCAGTATTTT. Its protein product is CASTGTGTDTQYF.

The gene calls are TRBV18 and TRBJ2-7; 7 bases are a match to TRBD2. The length of the CDR3 is 13 residues. Germline trimming cut 8 bases from V and 6 bases from J; bases unmatched to any gene: 10. The germline CDR1 and CDR2 sequences are KGHSH and LQKENI. The CDR3 loop is CASLPGPGGEQYV. As DNA, the CDR3 is TGTGCCAGCCTCCCAGGGCCGGGAGGCGAGCAGTACGTC.

V usage is TRBV18 and J usage is TRBJ2-1; D might be TRBD1 or TRBD2, each matching 5 bases. With 3 bases removed from V and 4 bases from J, the gap between germline ends came to 10 bases. CDR3 length: 14 amino acids. The germline CDR1 and CDR2 sequences are KGHSH and LQKENI. CDR3 DNA sequence: TGTGCCAGCTCACCCGGGACGGGATACAATGAGCAGTTCTTC. Protein product: CASSPGTGYNEQFF.

DNA of the CDR3: TGTGCCACCAGCAGAGATAACAGGGGTAATTCACCCCTCCACTTT. Its translation: CATSRDNRGNSPLHF. V and J are TRBV15 and TRBJ1-6; 7 nucleotides match TRBD1. Germline CDR1 is LNHNV and CDR2 is YYDKDF (reference sequence). The CDR3 length is 15 residues. V shed 0 bases, J shed 6 bases, and the junction held 2 bases outside the gene matches.

This clone was observed once. The gene calls are TRBV18 and TRBJ2-5; D gene unclear. CDR3 length equals 13 residues. The V gene's germline CDR1 is KGHSH and CDR2 LQKENI. Trimming stripped 1 base from V and 1 base from J, with 4 bases between. The CDR3 DNA reads as TGTGCCAGCTCACCACGGCCCCAAGAGACCCAGTACTTC. Encoded protein: CASSPRPQETQYF.

The V gene is TRBV19, the J gene TRBJ2-7, with 10 bases identical to TRBD1. V lost 5 bases to trimming and J lost 6 bases; unmatched junction nucleotides: 10. This CDR3 contains 15 residues. Germline CDR1 and CDR2: LNHDA and SQIVND (reference sequence). CDR3 protein: CASSSSGGTGVEQYF. CDR3 DNA: TGTGCCAGTAGTTCCTCAGGGGGGACAGGGGTCGAGCAGTACTTC.

The chain couples TRBV29-1 to TRBJ1-6; 7 nucleotides line up with TRBD1. The CDR3 has 11 amino acids. CDR1 and CDR2 (germline): SQVTM, ANQGSEA. Unmatched junction bases numbered 7, after V lost 5 bases and J lost 15 bases. The CDR3 DNA reads as TGCAGCGTTATGACAGGGTCCAGCCTCCACTTT. This encodes CSVMTGSSLHF.

The chain carries TRBV5-1 and TRBJ2-3; no reliable D call. The germline CDR1 and CDR2 sequences are SGHRS and YFSETQ. Trimming pared 4 bases from V and 1 base from J, leaving 7 bases between. This CDR3 region has 13 residues. The CDR3, as DNA: TGCGCCAGCAGCGCTCAGGGCACAGATACGCAGTATTTT. Its protein product is CASSAQGTDTQYF.

The gene calls are TRBV6-1 and TRBJ2-3, with 10 bases aligning to TRBD1. The CDR3 consists of 15 residues. Germline CDR1 is MNHNS and CDR2 is SASEGT. J was trimmed by 2 bases and V by 6 bases; bases with no gene match: 5. The DNA for the CDR3 is TGTGCCAGCAGCAGACAGGGGGCCTTCACAGATACGCAGTATTTT. Amino acid sequence: CASSRQGAFTDTQYF.

The V gene is TRBV5-1, the J gene TRBJ2-2, with TRBD2 matching over 7 bases. Trimming at V came to 1 base and at J to 4 bases, leaving 4 bases not matched to a gene. The CDR3 is 15 residues long. Germline V lookup: CDR1 SGHRS, CDR2 YFSETQ. This CDR3 reads CASSLSGRTTGELFF. In DNA, the CDR3 is TGCGCCAGCAGCTTGTCCGGGAGGACCACCGGGGAGCTGTTTTTT. Combining the CDR3 with reference TRBV5-1 and TRBJ2-2 gives the whole variable domain KAGVTQTPRYLIKTRGQQVTLSCSPISGHRSVSWYQQTPGQGLQFLFEYFSETQRNKGNFPGRFSGRQFSNSRSEMNVSTLELGDSALYLCASSLSGRTTGELFFGEGSRLTVL.

The chain combines TRBV30 with TRBJ2-7; no clear D. V lost 2 bases and J 5 bases, leaving 7 bases between the germline ends. The germline gives CDR1 GTSNPN, CDR2 SVGIG (reference sequence). This CDR3 contains 11 residues. The CDR3 loop is CAWSPKDEQYF. CDR3 DNA: TGTGCCTGGAGTCCCAAGGACGAGCAGTACTTC.

This chain uses TRBV5-4 with TRBJ2-7, with D unclear. The CDR3 extends over 12 amino acids. The V gene lost 0 bases and the J gene lost 8 bases, with 9 bases spanning the gap. Germline V gene lookup returns CDR1 SGHNT and CDR2 YYREEE (reference sequence). CDR3 DNA sequence: TGTGCCAGCAGCTTGGACAGCTTTAAGCAGTACTTC. Its protein product is CASSLDSFKQYF.

The J gene is TRBJ2-3, the V gene TRBV7-6; D gene unclear. Germline assignment: CDR1 SGHVS and CDR2 FNYEAQ. Trimming pared 1 base from V and 2 bases from J, leaving 4 bases between. The CDR3 is made up of 13 amino acids. This CDR3 reads CASSLELTDTQYF. In nucleotides, the CDR3 is TGTGCCAGCAGCTTAGAACTCACAGATACGCAGTATTTT.

V and J are TRBV6-1 and TRBJ2-7; D perhaps matches TRBD1 (5 bases). CDR3 length: 14 amino acids. Trimming left V 0 bases short and J 3 bases short, with 9 bases between. Germline V gene data show CDR1 as MNHNS and CDR2 as SASEGT. CDR3 nucleotide sequence: TGTGCCAGCAGTGAAGCCTGGGGCCACTACGAGCAGTACTTC. It encodes CASSEAWGHYEQYF.

As concerns this clone: This CDR3 is also generated by other DNA sequences in the sample. The CDR3 reads CASSIPGMNTEAFF. CDR3 coding DNA: TGTGCCAGTAGTATACCAGGAATGAACACTGAAGCTTTCTTT. The V and J genes are TRBV19 and TRBJ1-1; D unresolved. The germline gives CDR1 LNHDA, CDR2 SQIVND (reference sequence). Between the trimmed V and J ends, which lost 2 bases and 0 bases, there was a span of 7 bases. The CDR3 length is 14 residues.

This rearrangement joins TRBV30 to TRBJ1-1; D gene ambiguous. Germline-derived CDR1 and CDR2 are GTSNPN and SVGIG (reference sequence). The CDR3 consists of 11 residues. The V end was cut by 5 bases, the J end by 5 bases, with 9 bases between. The CDR3 coding sequence is TGTGCCTGGGCCCGGGGAACTGAAGCTTTCTTT. Protein sequence: CAWARGTEAFF.

The DNA of the CDR3 is TGCGCCAGCAGCTTGGGAGATACCTCTGGAAACACCATATATTTT. Translated: CASSLGDTSGNTIYF. This chain joins TRBV5-1 and TRBJ1-3; D is ambiguous. V gave up 0 bases and J gave up 0 bases, with 7 bases separating them. The CDR3 runs 15 residues. The germline V gene encodes CDR1 SGHRS and CDR2 YFSETQ.

This clone was picked up one time. The chain has TRBV7-3 and TRBJ2-5; no clear D gene. From germline, CDR1 is SGHTA and CDR2 FQGTGA. The CDR3 spans 12 residues. Trimming removed 3 bases at V and 0 bases at J, with 2 bases between. In nucleotides, the CDR3 is TGTGCCAGCAGCTTCTACCAAGAGACCCAGTACTTC. Its translation: CASSFYQETQYF.

The chain is built from TRBV5-1 and TRBJ2-3; D ambiguous. The germline gives CDR1 SGHRS, CDR2 YFSETQ. Trimming cost V 2 bases and J 2 bases, with 3 bases left between them. This CDR3 has 12 residues. The CDR3 nucleotides are TGCGCCAGCAGCTTCGCCACAGATACGCAGTATTTT. It translates to CASSFATDTQYF.

This rearrangement joins TRBV30 to TRBJ2-2; D is tentatively TRBD1 or TRBD2 (6 bases each). The CDR3 totals 17 residues. The V end lost 3 bases, the J end lost 5 bases, and 22 bases lay between the germline ends. Germline values: CDR1 GTSNPN, CDR2 SVGIG (reference sequence). In DNA, the CDR3 is TGTGCCTGGAGGGGAGGACAGTCGACCTCCTGGACCGGGGAGCTGTTTTTT. Its protein product is CAWRGGQSTSWTGELFF. Supplemented by reference TRBV30 and TRBJ2-2, the full variable domain reads SQTIHQWPATLVQPVGSPLSLECTVEGTSNPNLYWYRQAAGRGLQLLFYSVGIGQISSEVPQNLSASRPQDRQFILSSKKLLLSDSGFYLCAWRGGQSTSWTGELFFGEGSRLTVL.

The gene calls are TRBV6-5 and TRBJ2-7; tentative D call: TRBD1 (5 bases). Trimming stripped 4 bases from V and 7 bases from J, with 8 bases between. This CDR3 has 11 residues. CDR1 and CDR2 from the germline V gene are MNHEY and SVGAGI. The CDR3 DNA is TGTGCCAGCAGTTGGGGCGGTGAGCAGTACGTC. This codes for CASSWGGEQYV.

The chain carries TRBV7-2 and TRBJ2-7; no clear D. Germline CDR1 reads SGHTA; CDR2 reads FQGNSA. Trimming cost V 3 bases and J 0 bases, with 3 bases left between them. The length of the CDR3 is 12 residues. The CDR3 bases are TGTGCCAGCAGCTTCCCCTCCTACGAGCAGTACTTC. Translated: CASSFPSYEQYF.